One and the same sample provided the 27 T cell receptor beta chains below, sequenced in a study of CD8 T cells in Susac syndrome. RNA was extracted with the RNeasy kit, and a quantity of roughly 0.45 to 1 ug was reverse transcribed using random hexamers. TCRdb reprocessed the immunoSEQ multiplex PCR reads via MiXCR and lists one record per CDR3 protein. Of about 140,000 distinct CDR3 sequences listed, approximately 96% are singletons. Sequenced: CD4+ T cells from PBMCs. These TCRs come from a human donor with multiple sclerosis.

The rearrangement links TRBV29-1 to TRBJ2-5; tentative D call: TRBD2 (7 bases). Trimming pared 7 bases from V and 1 base from J, leaving 10 bases between. Germline CDR1 and CDR2: SQVTM and ANQGSEA. The CDR3 is 12 residues long. Written as DNA, the CDR3 is TGCAGCGGGAGGGGGGGCCAAGAGACCCAGTACTTC. This gives the protein CSGRGGQETQYF.

The chain recombines TRBV30 with TRBJ2-1, with 10 bases matching TRBD2. CDR1 and CDR2 (germline): GTSNPN, SVGIG (reference sequence). This CDR3 is built from 17 residues. J lost 7 bases, V lost 0 bases, and 12 bases had no gene match. CDR3: CAWSVGRGLAYTNEQFF. DNA of the CDR3: TGTGCCTGGAGTGTGGGGCGGGGACTAGCGTATACAAATGAGCAGTTCTTC.

The sample holds one count of this clonotype. The J gene is TRBJ2-7, the V gene TRBV27; TRBD2 agrees at 9 bases. This CDR3 spans 15 amino acids. CDR1 is MNHEY, CDR2 SMNVEV, per germline (reference sequence). Trimming removed 5 bases from V and 4 bases from J; junction bases left unmatched: 9. The CDR3 nucleotides are TGTGCCAGCAGTCCCGGGACTAGCCCCGAGTACGAGCAGTACTTC. Its protein is CASSPGTSPEYEQYF.

The V and J genes are TRBV24-1 and TRBJ2-3; 14 bases match TRBD2. The V and J ends lost 3 bases and 3 bases, in that order; junction bases with no gene match: 1. This CDR3 spans 16 amino acids. CDR1 and CDR2 from the germline V gene are KGHDR and SFDVKD. CDR3 sequence: CATSDRTSGRTDTQYF. In DNA form, the CDR3 reads TGTGCCACCAGTGATCGGACTAGCGGGAGGACAGATACGCAGTATTTT.

The rearrangement uses TRBV14 and TRBJ2-2; a weak D match, TRBD2 (5 bases). Trimming shortened V by 0 bases and J by 2 bases, and 10 bases separated the two germline ends. CDR3 length equals 16 residues. Germline-derived CDR1 and CDR2 are SGHDN and FVKESK. This chain's CDR3 is CASSQDLPGNTGELFF. CDR3 sequence (DNA): TGTGCCAGCAGCCAAGATCTCCCGGGAAACACCGGGGAGCTGTTTTTT. The whole variable domain, filled in from reference TRBV14 and TRBJ2-2, reads EAGVTQFPSHSVIEKGQTVTLRCDPISGHDNLYWYRRVMGKEIKFLLHFVKESKQDESGMPNNRFLAERTGGTYSTLKVQPAELEDSGVYFCASSQDLPGNTGELFFGEGSRLTVL.

In DNA, the CDR3 is TGTGCCAGCAAGGGGGGAGCTAGCACAGATACGCAGTATTTT. This codes for CASKGGASTDTQYF. The rearrangement joins TRBV6-1 to TRBJ2-3, with D perhaps given as TRBD1 or TRBD2 (6 bases each). Germline V gene sequence: CDR1 MNHNS, CDR2 SASEGT. With 7 bases removed from V and 0 bases from J, the gap between germline ends came to 11 bases. The CDR3 runs 14 residues.

The chain joins TRBV7-6 to TRBJ2-3, with 10 bases identical to TRBD2. The V and J ends lost 5 bases and 3 bases, in that order; junction bases with no gene match: 8. Germline V gives CDR1 SGHVS, CDR2 FNYEAQ. The CDR3 totals 16 residues. This CDR3 is CASSLGAGGLTDTQYF. As DNA, the CDR3 is TGTGCCAGCAGCCTCGGAGCGGGGGGGCTGACAGATACGCAGTATTTT.

The chain is built from TRBV30 and TRBJ2-7; D gene unclear. This CDR3 has 11 amino acids. V was pared by 5 bases and J by 3 bases, with 8 bases between. From germline, CDR1 is GTSNPN and CDR2 SVGIG (reference sequence). CDR3 bases: TGTGCCTGGGGAAGGGACTACGAGCAGTACTTC. Translation gives CAWGRDYEQYF.

The rearrangement joins TRBV30 to TRBJ1-2; tentative D call: TRBD1 (5 bases). Germline loops: CDR1 GTSNPN, CDR2 SVGIG (reference sequence). V shed 3 bases and J shed 8 bases, with 10 bases lying between them. The CDR3 has 11 amino acids. The CDR3 nucleotides are TGTGCCTGGAGCCATAGACAGGGCTACACCTTC. This encodes CAWSHRQGYTF.

This chain links TRBV11-2 with TRBJ2-5; D may be TRBD1 or TRBD2 (6 bases each). Trimming removed 0 bases from V and 5 bases from J, with 13 bases in between. The CDR3 has 15 amino acids. The germline V gene encodes CDR1 SGHAT and CDR2 FQNNGV. The CDR3 DNA sequence: TGTGCCAGCAGCTTAGATACGGGGGCTCGTGAGACCCAGTACTTC. Its translation is CASSLDTGARETQYF. The entire variable domain, with the rest obtained from reference TRBV11-2 and TRBJ2-5, is as follows: EAGVAQSPRYKIIEKRQSVAFWCNPISGHATLYWYQQILGQGPKLLIQFQNNGVVDDSQLPKDRFSAERLKGVDSTLKIQPAKLEDSAVYLCASSLDTGARETQYFGPGTRLLVL.

The rearrangement joins TRBV3-1 to TRBJ1-2, with no clear D. V lost 1 base, J lost 8 bases, and 8 bases lay in between. Germline-derived CDR1 and CDR2 are LGHDT and YNNKEL (reference sequence). The CDR3 totals 12 residues. CDR3 sequence reads: CASSQAMGGYTF. Here the CDR3 DNA reads TGTGCCAGCAGCCAAGCTATGGGGGGCTACACCTTC.

A single count supports this clonotype. This sequence joins TRBV7-9 and TRBJ2-3; D remains unclear. The CDR3 covers 15 residues. The germline gives CDR1 SEHNR, CDR2 FQNEAQ (reference sequence). Trimming left V 1 base short and J 4 bases short, with 12 bases between. The CDR3 sequence: CASSLVLAAADTQYF. For the CDR3, the DNA is TGTGCCAGCAGCTTAGTGTTAGCAGCCGCAGATACGCAGTATTTT.

This chain links TRBV5-5 with TRBJ2-3, with unresolved D. The CDR3 is 13 amino acids. The V end lost 3 bases, the J end lost 4 bases, and 9 bases lay between the germline ends. CDR1 is SGHKS, CDR2 YYEKEE, per germline (reference sequence). The CDR3 DNA sequence: TGTGCCAGCAGCTCGGCGATTGCAGATACGCAGTATTTT. Translated, it gives CASSSAIADTQYF.

This chain uses TRBV13 with TRBJ2-7; no reliable D call. Germline V gene data show CDR1 as PRHDT and CDR2 as FYEKMQ (reference sequence). The CDR3 length is 14 residues. V dropped 5 bases and J dropped 2 bases, with 13 bases sitting between them. The CDR3 DNA sequence: TGTGCCAGCAGCCAAATCGGTCAGACCTACGAGCAGTACTTC. This sequence encodes CASSQIGQTYEQYF.

The chain is built from TRBV20-1 and TRBJ2-5, with 10 bases aligning to TRBD1. The CDR3 extends over 14 amino acids. The J segment lost 5 bases and the V segment lost 5 bases, leaving 8 bases of the junction unmatched. CDR1 is DFQATT, CDR2 SNEGSKA, per germline (reference sequence). CDR3 bases: TGCAGTGCTGGGCGGACAGGGGGAATGGAGACCCAGTACTTC. Amino acids: CSAGRTGGMETQYF.

This chain links TRBV5-1 with TRBJ2-5, with TRBD2 matching 10 bases. The V gene's germline CDR1 is SGHRS and CDR2 YFSETQ. Losses at the gene ends were 0 bases for V and 2 bases for J; bases not matched to a gene: 7. CDR3 length: 17 residues. CDR3 amino acids: CASSLVSSGGQQETQYF. DNA for the CDR3: TGCGCCAGCAGCTTGGTGTCTAGCGGGGGACAACAAGAGACCCAGTACTTC.

This sequence joins TRBV15 and TRBJ1-4; D is undetermined. The CDR3 spans 16 residues. V lost 1 base, J lost 4 bases, and 13 bases lay in between. CDR1 and CDR2 from the germline V gene are LNHNV and YYDKDF (reference sequence). CDR3 sequence: CATSRGKTSSNEKLFF. In DNA form, the CDR3 reads TGTGCCACCAGCAGAGGAAAAACTTCAAGTAATGAAAAACTGTTTTTT.

V is TRBV6-5 and J is TRBJ2-5, with 11 bases that match TRBD2. Unmatched junction bases numbered 4, after V lost 0 bases and J lost 4 bases. This CDR3 contains 16 residues. CDR1 is MNHEY, CDR2 SVGAGI, per germline. Written as DNA, the CDR3 is TGTGCCAGCAGTTACTCATCTCTAGCGGGAGGAGAGACCCAGTACTTC. It codes for CASSYSSLAGGETQYF.

V is TRBV5-1 and J is TRBJ2-2; perhaps D is TRBD1 or TRBD2 (5 bases each). Germline CDR1 SGHRS, CDR2 YFSETQ. The CDR3 contains 16 residues. Trimming stripped 4 bases from V and 4 bases from J, with 17 bases between. The CDR3 nucleotides are TGCGCCAGCAGCCTTACCGGGACGGCAACCACCGGGGAGCTGTTTTTT. Protein product: CASSLTGTATTGELFF.

V usage is TRBV28 and J usage is TRBJ1-2, with a possible D match to TRBD1 (6 bases). Per the germline V gene, CDR1 is MDHEN and CDR2 is SYDVKM. The CDR3 length is 13 residues. Trimming removed 3 bases from V and 4 bases from J, with 9 bases in between. The CDR3 sequence is CASSFTGIYGYTF. The CDR3 DNA follows: TGTGCCAGCAGTTTCACAGGGATCTATGGCTACACCTTC.

J is TRBJ1-1 and V is TRBV20-1, with 9 bases matching TRBD1. The CDR3 totals 14 residues. J lost 5 bases, V lost 4 bases, and 8 bases had no gene match. Per the germline V gene, CDR1 is DFQATT and CDR2 is SNEGSKA (reference sequence). The CDR3 nucleotides are TGCAGTGCTACTTCGGACAGGGGTTTGACTGAAGCTTTCTTT. This gives the protein CSATSDRGLTEAFF.

This clonotype appeared once. The rearrangement joins TRBV20-1 to TRBJ2-2; D is unresolved. Trimming stripped 3 bases from V and 2 bases from J, with 10 bases between. Germline-derived CDR1 and CDR2 are DFQATT and SNEGSKA (reference sequence). This CDR3 spans 14 amino acids. CDR3 nucleotide sequence: TGCAGTGCTAGGCGGTGGGGTAACACCGGGGAGCTGTTTTTT. It is translated as CSARRWGNTGELFF.

The gene calls are TRBV12-3 or TRBV12-4 and TRBJ2-7; D is perhaps TRBD1 (6 bases). CDR3 length: 15 residues. The V end lost 3 bases, the J end lost 8 bases, and 20 bases lay between the germline ends. This CDR3 is CASSLLAVGQGKQYF. DNA of the CDR3: TGTGCCAGCAGTTTGCTAGCCGTCGGCCAGGGGAAGCAGTACTTC.

This clonotype has just one count. The chain joins TRBV27 to TRBJ1-1; D is perhaps TRBD1 (6 bases). CDR1 is MNHEY and CDR2 is SMNVEV in the germline V gene (reference sequence). The CDR3 totals 15 residues. Between the trimmed V and J ends, which lost 6 bases and 0 bases, there was a span of 14 bases. CDR3 loop: CASRPAGQLNTEAFF. CDR3 bases: TGTGCCAGCAGGCCGGCAGGACAGTTGAACACTGAAGCTTTCTTT.

The chain employs TRBV5-1 and TRBJ2-5, with 9 bases lining up with TRBD1. Germline V gene sequence: CDR1 SGHRS, CDR2 YFSETQ. Unmatched junction bases numbered 10, after V lost 3 bases and J lost 1 base. This CDR3 has 17 amino acids. The CDR3 region has the DNA TGCGCCAGCAGCTCGGATGGGACAGGGAGCTTCCAAGAGACCCAGTACTTC. This encodes CASSSDGTGSFQETQYF.

The chain is built from TRBV30 and TRBJ2-2, with D unresolved. Per germline, CDR1 GTSNPN and CDR2 SVGIG (reference sequence). The CDR3 runs to 14 residues. Deletions cut 1 base from V and 2 bases from J, with 8 bases between. In DNA form, the CDR3 reads TGTGCCTGGAGTGCGAGTTTTAACACCGGGGAGCTGTTTTTT. This sequence encodes CAWSASFNTGELFF.

This clonotype came up a few times. The chain is built from TRBV20-1 and TRBJ2-3, with TRBD2 identical over 7 bases. V lost 7 bases, J lost 1 base, and 5 bases stayed unmatched. The CDR3 consists of 13 residues. Germline V gene lookup returns CDR1 DFQATT and CDR2 SNEGSKA (reference sequence). CDR3 DNA: TGCAGTGTGGATAGCGGGCGCACAGATACGCAGTATTTT. Its translation is CSVDSGRTDTQYF.